This entry lists 32 T cell receptor beta chains sequenced from one sample in a study of blood T cells in healthy people across ages. A J-beta primer mix and a sample-barcoded 5' primer were used in a second PCR of about 7 to 12 cycles. Via MiXCR, TCRdb re-called the 5' RACE reads, giving one row per CDR3 protein. The sample holds hundreds of thousands of distinct CDR3 sequences, roughly three fifths seen once. Sequencing used blood. These receptors were obtained from a man in his forties in good health.

The chain joins TRBV21-1 to TRBJ2-3; no DNA check was done on the table's D call, TRBD1. TRBV21-1 counts as a pseudogene. The CDR3 is 16 residues long. CDR3 loop: CASSTPVGLITDTQYF. The CDR3 nucleotides read TGTGCCAGCAGCACGCCCGTGGGGTTAATCACAGATACGCAGTATTTT.

The CDR3 DNA is TGCAGTGCTATCGTCCCGGGAATCGAGCAGTTCTTC. Protein product: CSAIVPGIEQFF. The chain couples TRBV20-1 to TRBJ2-1; weak D call: TRBD2 (5 bases). The CDR3 is made up of 12 amino acids. The germline V and J ends were trimmed by 4 bases and 10 bases, with 14 bases remaining between them. Germline V gives CDR1 DFQATT, CDR2 SNEGSKA (reference sequence).

This clonotype was detected only once. V is TRBV7-2 and J is TRBJ2-7; 9 nucleotides agree with TRBD1. J was trimmed by 3 bases and V by 7 bases; bases with no gene match: 16. The V gene's germline CDR1 is SGHTA and CDR2 FQGNSA. The CDR3 is 17 residues long. The CDR3 is CASTGRGGTGPLYEQYF. For the CDR3, the DNA is TGTGCCAGCACTGGAAGAGGAGGGACAGGGCCCCTCTACGAGCAGTACTTC.

The rearrangement joins TRBV29-1 to TRBJ2-7; D gene unclear. Near its end, the DNA agrees better with TRBJ2-5, so the J call may be wrong. CDR1 is SQVTM and CDR2 is ANQGSEA in the germline V gene. CDR3 length: 14 residues. This CDR3 is CSVVYLGLGETQYF. In DNA, the CDR3 is TGCAGCGTTGTATATCTGGGTTTAGGGGAGACCCAGTACTTC.

This rearrangement joins TRBV20-1 to TRBJ2-3; 9 bases match TRBD2. This CDR3 region has 15 residues. Germline CDR1 is DFQATT and CDR2 is SNEGSKA (reference sequence). Losses at the gene ends were 6 bases for V and 4 bases for J; bases not matched to a gene: 11. This chain's CDR3 is CSALRRGGGADTQYF. The CDR3, as DNA: TGCAGTGCATTAAGGCGGGGGGGTGGAGCAGATACGCAGTATTTT.

The rearrangement joins TRBV4-3 to TRBJ2-4; possibly TRBD1 or TRBD2 for D (5 bases each). V dropped 3 bases and J dropped 0 bases, with 15 bases sitting between them. This CDR3 has 17 amino acids. Germline V gene data show CDR1 as LGHNA and CDR2 as YSLEER. CDR3 amino acids: CASSHDSGTPAKNIQYF. The DNA of the CDR3 is TGCGCCAGCAGCCACGACTCAGGGACCCCAGCCAAAAACATTCAGTACTTC.

V gene TRBV2 combines with J gene TRBJ2-6, with 8 bases identical to TRBD1. V lost 6 bases to trimming and J lost 4 bases; unmatched junction nucleotides: 14. Germline CDR1 reads SNHLY; CDR2 reads FYNNEI. The CDR3 covers 18 residues. The DNA of the CDR3 is TGTGCCAGCAGATACCCGGGACAGGTCTCCGGGGGGGCCAACGTCCTGACTTTC. This codes for CASRYPGQVSGGANVLTF.

This chain joins TRBV10-3 and TRBJ1-2, with 9 positions matching TRBD1. The CDR3 sequence is 15 residues long. Per germline, CDR1 ENHRY and CDR2 SYGVKD. J lost 8 bases, V lost 5 bases, and 12 bases had no gene match. The CDR3: CAISQAGTGTNGYTF. CDR3 coding DNA: TGTGCCATCAGTCAAGCCGGGACAGGGACGAACGGCTACACCTTC.

This sequence joins TRBV3-1 and TRBJ2-4; tentative D call: TRBD2 (5 bases). The J call may be faulty, since TRBJ2-7 better matches the DNA end. CDR1 LGHDT and CDR2 YNNKEL come from the germline V gene (reference sequence). The length of the CDR3 is 13 residues. As DNA, the CDR3 is TGTGCCAGCAGTATCGGACTTTCCTACGAGCAGTACTTC. Translation gives CASSIGLSYEQYF.

The genes are TRBV28 and TRBJ2-3; 7 nucleotides match TRBD2. V shed 3 bases and J 4 bases; nucleotides not matched to a gene: 4. This CDR3 spans 14 amino acids. CDR1 MDHEN and CDR2 SYDVKM come from the germline V gene. CDR3 loop: CASSLTSTSDTQYF. CDR3 in DNA: TGTGCCAGCAGTTTGACTAGCACCTCAGATACGCAGTATTTT.

This clonotype came up a few times. The chain combines TRBV9 with TRBJ2-1; 8 bases match TRBD1. Trimming cost V 3 bases and J 5 bases; bases outside gene matches: 7. The CDR3 loop spans 15 amino acids. Germline-derived CDR1 and CDR2 are SGDLS and YYNGEE. In DNA form, the CDR3 reads TGTGCCAGCAGCGCCCAGACAGGGGCGAACAATGAGCAGTTCTTC. It is translated as CASSAQTGANNEQFF.

The chain joins TRBV6-5 to TRBJ1-5; D uncertain. With 4 bases removed from V and 0 bases from J, the gap between germline ends came to 22 bases. This CDR3 contains 19 residues. Germline lookup yields CDR1 MNHEY and CDR2 SVGAGI. This chain's CDR3 is CASSSNGRAGGVSNQPQHF. The CDR3 DNA follows: TGTGCCAGCAGTTCCAATGGGAGGGCCGGCGGGGTTAGCAATCAGCCCCAGCATTTT.

The chain couples TRBV29-1 to TRBJ1-1; the D is unclear. Germline loops: CDR1 SQVTM, CDR2 ANQGSEA. The CDR3 consists of 12 residues. Trimming removed 7 bases from V and 4 bases from J, with 13 bases in between. The CDR3 DNA reads as TGCAGCGCGGGAGGTCCGGGCACTGAAGCTTTCTTT. This sequence encodes CSAGGPGTEAFF.

The chain is built from TRBV10-3 and TRBJ2-1; the D is unclear. The CDR3 has 13 amino acids. V gave up 8 bases and J gave up 7 bases, with 15 bases separating them. Germline V gives CDR1 ENHRY, CDR2 SYGVKD. CDR3: CAIDSKESNEQFF. The CDR3 DNA reads TGTGCCATCGACTCTAAGGAGTCAAATGAGCAGTTCTTC.

This clonotype was counted ten times or more. The rearrangement links TRBV29-1 to TRBJ2-7; D gene unclear. The CDR3 is made up of 11 amino acids. Germline CDR1 is SQVTM and CDR2 is ANQGSEA. Between the trimmed V and J ends, which lost 6 bases and 3 bases, there was a span of 9 bases. CDR3 coding DNA: TGCAGCGTCGACAAGGACTACGAGCAGTACTTC. Translated, it gives CSVDKDYEQYF.

This clonotype came up a few times. The chain is built from TRBV3-1 and TRBJ2-4; tentative D call: TRBD1 (6 bases). The CDR3 has 16 residues. Trimming left V 5 bases short and J 0 bases short, with 14 bases between. Germline assignment: CDR1 LGHDT and CDR2 YNNKEL (reference sequence). This CDR3 reads CASSSEDRQAKNIQYF. For the CDR3, the DNA is TGTGCCAGCAGCTCCGAGGACAGACAAGCCAAAAACATTCAGTACTTC. Supplemented by reference TRBV3-1 and TRBJ2-4, the full variable domain reads DTAVSQTPKYLVTQMGNDKSIKCEQNLGHDTMYWYKQDSKKFLKIMFSYNNKELIINETVPNRFSPKSPDKAHLNLHINSLELGDSAVYFCASSSEDRQAKNIQYFGAGTRLSVL.

This rearrangement joins TRBV7-2 to TRBJ2-3; 8 bases align to TRBD2. V lost 1 base to trimming and J lost 8 bases; unmatched junction nucleotides: 5. The CDR3 length is 14 residues. Germline V CDR1 and CDR2: SGHTA, FQGNSA. In nucleotides, the CDR3 is TGTGCCAGCAGCTTAGGTCGCGGGGGGAGTACGCAGTATTTT. Amino acids: CASSLGRGGSTQYF. Full variable domain (remainder filled in from reference TRBV7-2 and TRBJ2-3): GAGVSQSPSNKVTEKGKDVELRCDPISGHTALYWYRQSLGQGLEFLIYFQGNSAPDKSGLPSDRFSAERTGGSVSTLTIQRTQQEDSAVYLCASSLGRGGSTQYFGPGTRLTVL.

This rearrangement joins TRBV6-1 to TRBJ2-7, with 8 positions matching TRBD2. The CDR3 runs 15 residues. The V segment lost 5 bases and the J segment 6 bases; nucleotides outside the gene matches: 12. From germline, CDR1 is MNHNS and CDR2 SASEGT. The CDR3 loop is CASSSATSGILEQYF. The DNA of the CDR3 is TGTGCCAGCAGTTCGGCTACTAGCGGTATTCTCGAGCAGTACTTC.

With regard to this clonotype: A much larger clone is a single base away; this may be a read error. The chain couples TRBV5-1 to TRBJ2-3; 10 positions match TRBD1. The V gene's germline CDR1 is SGHRS and CDR2 YFSETQ. The CDR3 covers 15 residues. In DNA form, the CDR3 reads TGCGCCAGCAGCCCAGGGACAGGGGAAGTGGATATGCAGTATTTT. It translates to CASSPGTGEVDMQYF.

This chain connects TRBV29-1 to TRBJ1-1; D remains ambiguous. V was shortened by 4 bases and J by 0 bases, with 9 bases between the two germline ends. The CDR3 spans 13 residues. Per the germline V gene, CDR1 is SQVTM and CDR2 is ANQGSEA. This CDR3 is CSVVRGLNTEAFF. The DNA of the CDR3 is TGCAGCGTTGTGAGAGGGTTGAACACTGAAGCTTTCTTT.

This rearrangement joins TRBV11-2 to TRBJ1-2, with D possibly being TRBD1 (5 bases). The CDR3 length is 13 residues. V was trimmed by 0 bases and J by 8 bases, leaving 10 bases between them. The V gene's germline CDR1 is SGHAT and CDR2 FQNNGV. In DNA form, the CDR3 reads TGTGCCAGCAGCTTAGATCCCCGGGGCGGCTACACCTTC. This gives the protein CASSLDPRGGYTF.

The DNA for the CDR3 is TGTGCCAGCAGCCTTATGGGTGGAGAGAACTATGGCTACACCTTC. Protein sequence: CASSLMGGENYGYTF. The chain is built from TRBV7-9 and TRBJ1-2; no clear D. Trimming took off 5 bases at V and 2 bases at J, with 15 bases between the two ends. The CDR3 extends over 15 amino acids. The germline V gene has CDR1 SEHNR and CDR2 FQNEAQ (reference sequence).

Only one count was recorded for this clonotype. This chain joins TRBV6-6 and TRBJ1-2; 9 bases are shared with TRBD1. V was pared by 6 bases and J by 7 bases, with 9 bases of the junction left unmatched. The CDR3 has 14 residues. CDR1 and CDR2 (germline): MNHNY, SVGAGI (reference sequence). CDR3 region: CASRGDRARGGYTF. DNA of the CDR3: TGTGCCAGCAGAGGGGACAGGGCTCGGGGTGGCTACACCTTC.

This clonotype was detected only once. The chain recombines TRBV18 with TRBJ1-2; no clear D gene. V gave up 0 bases and J gave up 6 bases, with 11 bases separating them. The CDR3 covers 14 residues. Germline CDR1 and CDR2: KGHSH and LQKENI. CDR3: CASSPPGPADGYTF. The CDR3 region has the DNA TGTGCCAGCTCACCACCAGGGCCGGCGGATGGCTACACCTTC.

The V gene is TRBV6-2 or TRBV6-3, the J gene TRBJ1-2, with D hard to call. Germline assignment: CDR1 MNHEY and CDR2 SVGEGT. V was pared by 7 bases and J by 0 bases, with 9 bases between. The CDR3 length is 13 residues. This chain's CDR3 is CASTLGTNYGYTF. The DNA for the CDR3 is TGTGCCAGCACTCTCGGGACTAACTATGGCTACACCTTC.

This chain joins TRBV12-3 or TRBV12-4 and TRBJ2-3, with 8 bases fitting TRBD2. The CDR3 is made up of 16 amino acids. The junction had 6 bases not matched to a gene; V was cut back by 3 bases and J by 1 base. In DNA form, the CDR3 reads TGTGCCAGCAGTTTCGTTACTAGCGGACGCACAGATACGCAGTATTTT. Translation: CASSFVTSGRTDTQYF.

CDR3 residues: CASSQDTGGRGSPLHF. The CDR3 DNA reads TGTGCCAGCAGCCAAGATACAGGGGGGCGGGGATCACCCCTCCACTTT. V is TRBV3-1 and J is TRBJ1-6; 8 nucleotides line up with TRBD1. J gave up 10 bases and V 0 bases, and 8 bases lay outside the gene matches. From germline, CDR1 is LGHDT and CDR2 YNNKEL (reference sequence). The CDR3 runs 16 residues.

In its sample, this clonotype was seen a few times. This rearrangement joins TRBV11-2 to TRBJ2-3; 10 bases agree with TRBD2. Per germline, CDR1 SGHAT and CDR2 FQNNGV. After removal of 5 bases from V and 10 bases from J, the junction contained 15 bases not matched to a gene. This CDR3 region has 16 residues. CDR3 region: CASSVGLAVNLLAQYF. The CDR3, as DNA: TGTGCCAGCAGCGTCGGACTAGCGGTTAATCTATTAGCGCAGTATTTT. The whole variable domain, remainder taken from reference TRBV11-2 and TRBJ2-3, is EAGVAQSPRYKIIEKRQSVAFWCNPISGHATLYWYQQILGQGPKLLIQFQNNGVVDDSQLPKDRFSAERLKGVDSTLKIQPAKLEDSAVYLCASSVGLAVNLLAQYFGPGTRLTVL.

The V call is TRBV7-2, the J call TRBJ1-2; the match to TRBD1 covers 10 bases. With 5 bases clipped from V and 5 bases from J, the junction kept 8 bases outside the gene matches. Germline lookup yields CDR1 SGHTA and CDR2 FQGNSA. The CDR3 totals 15 residues. The chain's CDR3 is CASSHTRDRGYGYTF. The CDR3 nucleotides read TGTGCCAGCAGCCACACCAGGGACAGGGGTTATGGCTACACCTTC.

The CDR3 region is CAIRGTEAFF. The DNA for the CDR3 is TGTGCCATCAGGGGTACTGAAGCTTTCTTT. The V and J genes are TRBV10-3 and TRBJ1-1, with no clear D. V was shortened by 6 bases and J by 5 bases, with 4 bases between the two germline ends. Germline CDR1 is ENHRY and CDR2 is SYGVKD. The CDR3 is 10 residues long.

V usage is TRBV7-9 and J usage is TRBJ1-2, with TRBD1 identical over 10 bases. Germline CDR1 and CDR2: SEHNR and FQNEAQ (reference sequence). The CDR3 length is 18 residues. After removal of 1 base from V and 8 bases from J, the junction contained 16 bases not matched to a gene. The CDR3 nucleotides are TGTGCCAGCAGCTTAGTAGTTCGAGGACCGACAGGGGGCATAGGCTACACCTTC. Its protein is CASSLVVRGPTGGIGYTF.

The chain combines TRBV7-9 with TRBJ2-1; D perhaps matches TRBD1 (6 bases). Trimming cost V 1 base and J 9 bases, with 13 bases left between them. Per the germline V gene, CDR1 is SEHNR and CDR2 is FQNEAQ (reference sequence). The CDR3 is made up of 14 amino acids. Written as DNA, the CDR3 is TGTGCCAGCAGCTTAGGCCTAGGGGGTAGTGAGCAGTTCTTC. This translates into CASSLGLGGSEQFF.